This T cell receptor (beta chain) was found in a study of post-analysis software for immune sequencing data. Trimming removed 4 bases from V and 1 base from J, with 16 bases in between. Germline-derived CDR1 and CDR2 are WSHSY and SAAADI. The length of the CDR3 is 16 residues. The library was made from cDNA and included unique molecular identifiers. TCRdb reprocessed the PCR reads with MiXCR, giving one entry per CDR3 protein. The table lists around 700,000 distinct CDR3 sequences, approximately 60% of them singletons. Notes on the study in general: With TRBV5-6, TRBV5-1 and TRBV20-1 included, about five TRBV segments were more frequent in patients than in controls.

About this clonotype itself: What it binds is not known.

This receptor was taken from a girl aged 2 to 9 with multiple sclerosis. This sequence joins TRBV10-2 and TRBJ1-2; TRBD1 might be the D (5 bases). Sequencing input: blood. The CDR3 here is CASSASGRDLNYGYTF. The DNA for the CDR3 is TGCGCCAGCAGTGCCTCCGGGAGGGACCTTAACTATGGCTACACCTTC.